This is a list of T cell receptor beta chains from one sample in a study of T cells in Graves' hyperthyroidism and ophthalmopathy. TCRdb reprocessed the multiplex PCR reads with MiXCR, giving one entry per CDR3 protein. This table has more than 500,000 distinct CDR3 sequences, roughly 16% appearing once. The sequencing input was blood. The receptor source for this set is a woman in her 30s with Graves' hyperthyroidism. The CDR3 runs from the conserved cysteine through the conserved F or W. D genes are given only for firm matches. Where a row states a size, it is once, few, many or the class of an expanded clone; other rows omit it.

j_call,d_call,clone_size,v_call,cdr3_nt,cdr3_aa
TRBJ2-7,-,-,TRBV29-1,TGCAGCGTTGAATCGGCGGAATCCTACGAGCAGTACTTC,CSVESAESYEQYF
TRBJ1-5,-,-,TRBV5-6,TGTGCCAGCAGCCCGTGGGTTGAGAGCAATCAGCCCCAGCATTTT,CASSPWVESNQPQHF
TRBJ1-2,-,many,TRBV5-5,TGTGCCAGCAGCTTGGACCCCGATGGCTACACCTTC,CASSLDPDGYTF
TRBJ2-5,TRBD1,many,TRBV7-9,TGTGCCAGCAGCCCTCGGGACAGGGTGGAAGAGACCCAGTACTTC,CASSPRDRVEETQYF
TRBJ2-3,-,many,TRBV11-1,TGTGCCAGCGGTCCCATTGGGGCTAACACAGATACGCAGTATTTT,CASGPIGANTDTQYF
TRBJ2-1,TRBD2,few,TRBV19,TGTGCTAGTACTCTAGCGGGAGCATTCAACAATGAGCAGTTCTTC,CASTLAGAFNNEQFF
TRBJ2-5,TRBD2,many,TRBV11-2,TGTGCCAGCAGCGTGACTAGCGGGAGGGCTTGGGAGACCCAGTACTTC,CASSVTSGRAWETQYF
TRBJ2-7,-,many,TRBV12-3/TRBV12-4,TGTGCCAGCAGTTTTGACGACGGATACGAGCAGTACTTC,CASSFDDGYEQYF
TRBJ2-5,-,many,TRBV3-1,TGTGCCAGCAGCCATCCCCAAGAGACCCAGTACTTC,CASSHPQETQYF
TRBJ2-2,TRBD2,many,TRBV9,TGTGCCAGCACCGATTTAGCGGGAGGACCTACGAACACCGGGGAGCTGTTTTTT,CASTDLAGGPTNTGELFF
TRBJ2-7,-,many,TRBV6-1,TGTGCCAGCAGCCGGGGACGGATTGCCTACGAGCAGTACTTC,CASSRGRIAYEQYF
TRBJ2-7,-,-,TRBV10-3,TGTGCCATCAGTGAGTCTGGAGGGAAGGGATCCTACGAGCAGTACTTC,CAISESGGKGSYEQYF
TRBJ2-3,-,few,TRBV29-1,TGCAGCGTTGAGCCTAGCAGAGATACGCAGTATTTT,CSVEPSRDTQYF
TRBJ2-1,-,once,TRBV19,TGTGCCAGTAATGAGGGTTGGGGGGATGAGCAGTTCTTC,CASNEGWGDEQFF
TRBJ2-7,TRBD2,many,TRBV27,TGTGCCAGCAGCCAGACTAGCGGCGCGGGTGAGCAGTACTTC,CASSQTSGAGEQYF
TRBJ2-7,-,few,TRBV15,TGTGCCACCAGCAGAGCCCGGCTAGTCGAGCAGTACTTC,CATSRARLVEQYF
TRBJ1-1,-,many,TRBV27,TGTGCCAGCAGTTTTGAGTCGAACACTGAAGCTTTCTTT,CASSFESNTEAFF
TRBJ2-7,-,few,TRBV2,TGTGCCAGCAGTGGACGGGCTAGCGACTCCCACGAGCAGTACTTC,CASSGRASDSHEQYF
TRBJ2-3,-,many,TRBV5-1,TGCGCCAGCAGCCCTCGTCCCAGCGTGGGCACAGATACGCAGTATTTT,CASSPRPSVGTDTQYF
TRBJ1-5,TRBD1,many,TRBV2,TGTGCCAGCAGTCGACAGGGGGGGAATCAGCCCCAGCATTTT,CASSRQGGNQPQHF
TRBJ1-5,-,few,TRBV10-3,TGTGCCATCAGTGACCCGGGGAGCAATCAGCCCCAGCATTTT,CAISDPGSNQPQHF
TRBJ2-6,-,-,TRBV28,TGTGCCACCTGTTCTGGGGCCAACGTCCTGACTTTC,CATCSGANVLTF
TRBJ2-5,-,few,TRBV20-1,TGCAGTGCCCAACGGACCACCCGACTGAAAGAGACCCAGTACTTC,CSAQRTTRLKETQYF
TRBJ1-4,TRBD1,many,TRBV12-3/TRBV12-4,TGTGCCAGCAGGGGGGGACAGACTGAAAAACTGTTTTTT,CASRGGQTEKLFF
TRBJ2-7,TRBD1,many,TRBV28,TGTGCCAGCAGTTTAGGACAGGGCACTGCATACGAGCAGTACTTC,CASSLGQGTAYEQYF
TRBJ2-1,TRBD2,many,TRBV5-1,TGCGCCAGCAGCTTGCGACGGGCTAGCGGGTTCAGCTCCTACAATGAGCAGTTCTTC,CASSLRRASGFSSYNEQFF
TRBJ2-5,-,few,TRBV20-1,TGCAGTGCTGCTAGTTGGGAGACCCAGTACTTC,CSAASWETQYF
TRBJ2-5,-,many,TRBV2,TGTACCAGCAGACCACAAGAGACCCAGTACTTC,CTSRPQETQYF
TRBJ2-3,-,-,TRBV30,TGTGCCTGGAGTCCTCAGAACACAGATACGCAGTATTTT,CAWSPQNTDTQYF
TRBJ2-1,-,few,TRBV6-1,TGTGCCAGCCAGGACCTAGGGGGTCGGAACAATGAGCAGTTCTTC,CASQDLGGRNNEQFF
TRBJ2-5,-,-,TRBV7-9,TGTGCCAGCAGCTCACGATCAGACAGGCCGAACCAAAAGACCCAGTACTTC,CASSSRSDRPNQKTQYF
TRBJ2-7,TRBD1,many,TRBV28,TGTGCCAGCAGTTTAGGGACAGGGGCTAAGTACGAGCAGTACTTC,CASSLGTGAKYEQYF
TRBJ2-7,-,many,TRBV5-8,TGTGCCACCCCCGGCGAAAATTCCTACGAGCAGTACTTC,CATPGENSYEQYF
TRBJ2-7,TRBD1,-,TRBV10-3,TGTGCCACACATTCCGGGACAGGGGATTCCGAGCAGTACTTC,CATHSGTGDSEQYF
TRBJ2-1,-,few,TRBV20-1,TGCAGTGCTACCCGTTGGGGCAATGAGCAGTTCTTC,CSATRWGNEQFF
TRBJ2-5,TRBD2,many,TRBV7-3,TGTGCCAGCAGCCTAGGACTAGCGGGAGATTCGATCGAGACCCAGTACTTC,CASSLGLAGDSIETQYF
TRBJ2-2,-,few,TRBV7-3,TGTGCCAGCAGCTTAACAGGCGGTTTTACCGGGGAGCTGTTTTTT,CASSLTGGFTGELFF
TRBJ2-3,TRBD2,many,TRBV27,TGTGCCAGCAGGGGACTAGCGGCAAACACAGATACGCAGTATTTT,CASRGLAANTDTQYF
TRBJ1-2,-,many,TRBV7-2,TGTGCCAGTTGGGGCGCCGGGGTCTATGGCTACACCTTC,CASWGAGVYGYTF
TRBJ1-2,-,many,TRBV28,TGTGCCAGCAGTTCTCTACGGGACCCTGGGGGCTATGGCTACACCTTC,CASSSLRDPGGYGYTF
TRBJ2-1,TRBD2,many,TRBV7-8,TGTGCCAGCAGTAATAACCGGGGGGGCTACAGGAATGAGCAGTTCTTC,CASSNNRGGYRNEQFF
TRBJ1-1,-,many,TRBV5-8,TGTGCCAGCAGCTTGTTGAGAGCTGAAGCTTTCTTT,CASSLLRAEAFF
TRBJ2-2,-,few,TRBV6-2/TRBV6-3,TGTGCCAGCAGAAGGGACTCTCCTGGTTACACCGGGGAGCTGTTTTTT,CASRRDSPGYTGELFF
TRBJ1-2,TRBD1,many,TRBV28,TGTGCCAGCAGTCCCGGGACAGGGCACTATGGCTACACCTTC,CASSPGTGHYGYTF
TRBJ1-2,-,many,TRBV6-1,TGTGCCAGCAGCAAGGCCGGGGGCCATAACTATGGCTACACCTTC,CASSKAGGHNYGYTF